The 21 T cell receptor beta chains listed next were all sequenced from one sample in a study of metastatic and nonmetastatic thyroid tumors. Via MiXCR, TCRdb re-called the PCR reads. The data show around 40,000 clones, 15% to 20% seen once. Ahead of thyroid surgery, no patient had received treatment of any kind. The sample consisted of blood. These receptors came from a male donor with papillary thyroid cancer or a benign thyroid nodule (not recorded which). Some clones in this sample may be carry-over from other donors' samples.

In this sample, this clone turned up many times. V and J are TRBV19 and TRBJ1-1, with a tentative D call TRBD1 (6 bases). V was clipped by 6 bases and J by 10 bases, with 24 bases between them. Germline V gene sequence: CDR1 LNHDA, CDR2 SQIVND (reference sequence). CDR3 length equals 15 residues. The CDR3 nucleotides are TGTGCCAGTAGGCCCCCCGACAGGATTGTCGAACGAGCTTTCTTT. It is translated as CASRPPDRIVERAFF.

The V call is TRBV7-6, the J call TRBJ2-5, with 11 bases identical to TRBD2. V was clipped by 1 base and J by 2 bases; unmatched bases: 15. CDR1 and CDR2 from the germline V gene are SGHVS and FNYEAQ. This CDR3 comprises 20 residues. The chain's CDR3 is CASSLGSRLAGGIGQETQYF. In DNA, the CDR3 is TGTGCCAGCAGCTTAGGGTCTCGGCTAGCGGGAGGAATTGGTCAAGAGACCCAGTACTTC.

This clone has a count of ten or more. The chain uses TRBV6-1 and TRBJ1-2; no clear D gene. Looked up from germline, CDR1 is MNHNS and CDR2 is SASEGT. CDR3 size: 12 residues. V lost 6 bases to trimming and J lost 3 bases, with 8 bases between them. CDR3: CASRASDYGYTF. Written as DNA, the CDR3 is TGTGCCAGCAGAGCCTCTGACTATGGCTACACCTTC.

This clone has at least ten counts. The rearrangement uses TRBV20-1 and TRBJ2-5, with 10 bases matching TRBD2. The CDR3 length is 16 residues. Germline CDR1 and CDR2: DFQATT and SNEGSKA (reference sequence). Trimming took 0 bases from V and 5 from J; bases not matched to a gene: 9. The CDR3 region has the DNA TGCAGTGCTAGAGATCGAAGCGGGAGGGCTGTTGAGACCCAGTACTTC. It is translated as CSARDRSGRAVETQYF.

This clone was detected ten times or more. The J gene is TRBJ2-1, the V gene TRBV20-1, with 12 bases fitting TRBD2. Losses at the gene ends were 8 bases for V and 5 bases for J; bases not matched to a gene: 4. This CDR3 spans 13 amino acids. Germline CDR1 and CDR2: DFQATT and SNEGSKA (reference sequence). CDR3 protein: CSPGLAGNNEQFF. CDR3 DNA sequence: TGCAGTCCTGGACTAGCGGGAAACAATGAGCAGTTCTTC.

This clone has ten or more counts. Distinct nucleotide sequences in the sample also encode this CDR3. The chain has TRBV24-1 and TRBJ2-3; 7 bases align to TRBD2. Germline V gene data show CDR1 as KGHDR and CDR2 as SFDVKD. The CDR3 runs to 14 residues. Trimming at V came to 5 bases and at J to 3 bases, leaving 4 bases not matched to a gene. CDR3 nucleotide sequence: TGTGCCACCAGTGTCGTGGGGGGGACAGATACGCAGTATTTT. Amino acid sequence: CATSVVGGTDTQYF.

This clone occurred many times. This sequence joins TRBV7-2 and TRBJ2-5, with TRBD2 identical over 7 bases. Germline V gene data show CDR1 as SGHTA and CDR2 as FQGNSA. There are 15 residues in the CDR3. Losses at the gene ends were 5 bases for V and 4 bases for J; bases not matched to a gene: 10. The CDR3 spells CASSQSQGGGETQYF. The CDR3 nucleotides read TGTGCCAGCAGCCAATCCCAAGGCGGGGGAGAGACCCAGTACTTC.

This clone was counted many times. The chain employs TRBV30 and TRBJ2-1; 13 positions agree with TRBD2. Germline CDR1 and CDR2: GTSNPN and SVGIG (reference sequence). Losses at the gene ends were 1 base for V and 0 bases for J; bases not matched to a gene: 6. The CDR3 length is 18 residues. The CDR3 loop is CAWSGLAGGESSYNEQFF. The CDR3 DNA reads as TGTGCCTGGAGTGGACTAGCGGGAGGCGAGAGCTCCTACAATGAGCAGTTCTTC.

This clone occurred many times. V is TRBV27 and J is TRBJ2-1; D not resolved. Germline CDR1 and CDR2: MNHEY and SMNVEV (reference sequence). The CDR3 extends over 15 amino acids. Trimming stripped 6 bases from V and 2 bases from J, with 14 bases between. CDR3 loop: CASRPGGSPYNEQFF. The CDR3 nucleotides read TGTGCCAGCAGGCCGGGCGGCAGCCCCTACAATGAGCAGTTCTTC.

This clone was counted many times. A read error is possible here, since a much larger clone lies one base away. Other DNA sequences within the sample encode an identical CDR3. V and J are TRBV7-8 and TRBJ2-1; 8 positions match TRBD2. The CDR3 is 14 residues long. Germline CDR1 and CDR2: SGHVS and FQNEAQ. Written as DNA, the CDR3 is TGCGCCAGCAGCCTTAGCGGGGCAGGCAATGAGCAGTTCTTC. Amino acid sequence: CASSLSGAGNEQFF.

The rearrangement links TRBV19 to TRBJ2-1, with 8 bases lining up with TRBD2. The CDR3 has 15 residues. Germline trimming cut 10 bases from V and 16 bases from J; bases unmatched to any gene: 24. Germline V CDR1 and CDR2: LNHDA, SQIVND (reference sequence). In DNA, the CDR3 is TGTGCCATTAGACGGGGGGGCGTCTCCTACAATGAGCGTTTCTTC. Protein product: CAIRRGGVSYNERFF.

In this sample, this clone turned up many times. The rearrangement uses TRBV7-9 and TRBJ2-1; the D is unclear. CDR1 is SEHNR, CDR2 FQNEAQ, per germline (reference sequence). The V gene lost 1 base and the J gene lost 7 bases, with 14 bases spanning the gap. This CDR3 is 15 amino acids long. CDR3 sequence reads: CASSLGGLGGNEQFF. Written as DNA, the CDR3 is TGTGCCAGCAGCTTAGGGGGTTTAGGCGGTAATGAGCAGTTCTTC.

This chain links TRBV5-1 with TRBJ1-3; no definite D call. This CDR3 has 16 residues. The germline V gene has CDR1 SGHRS and CDR2 YFSETQ. Between the trimmed V and J ends, which lost 3 bases and 0 bases, there was a span of 13 bases. In DNA form, the CDR3 reads TGCGCCAGCAGCTCGACGCAATCGGGCTCTGGAAACACCATATATTTT. This encodes CASSSTQSGSGNTIYF.

This clone has ten or more counts. This chain uses TRBV20-1 with TRBJ1-5; TRBD1 might be the D (5 bases). CDR1 DFQATT and CDR2 SNEGSKA come from the germline V gene (reference sequence). This CDR3 is 13 amino acids long. Deletions cut 3 bases from V and 6 bases from J, with 12 bases between. The CDR3 DNA follows: TGCAGTGCTAGTTGGGGGGTCGGTCAGCCCCAGCATTTT. It specifies CSASWGVGQPQHF.

This clone was detected many times. V and J are TRBV2 and TRBJ2-3, with 12 bases aligning to TRBD2. The CDR3 loop spans 19 amino acids. Germline loops: CDR1 SNHLY, CDR2 FYNNEI. V shed 2 bases, J shed 1 base, and the junction held 10 bases outside the gene matches. This chain's CDR3 is CASSESTPGLAGRTDTQYF. CDR3 nucleotides: TGTGCCAGCAGTGAATCCACCCCGGGACTAGCGGGTCGCACAGATACGCAGTATTTT.

The V and J genes are TRBV7-9 and TRBJ2-7; 9 bases map to TRBD2. The CDR3 loop spans 15 amino acids. The V gene's germline CDR1 is SEHNR and CDR2 FQNEAQ (reference sequence). The J segment lost 12 bases and the V segment lost 5 bases, leaving 17 bases of the junction unmatched. The CDR3 here is CASSLRSGRLYDRYF. As DNA, the CDR3 is TGTGCCAGCAGCCTACGGAGCGGGAGGCTGTACGATCGGTACTTC.

There are many counts of this clone. The rearrangement uses TRBV5-1 and TRBJ1-2; no definite D call. Trimming shortened V by 0 bases and J by 7 bases, and 7 bases separated the two germline ends. In germline, CDR1 is SGHRS, CDR2 YFSETQ. The CDR3 covers 12 residues. The CDR3 sequence: CASSLDGGGYTF. The CDR3, as DNA: TGCGCCAGCAGCTTGGATGGTGGTGGCTACACCTTC.

This clone occurred many times. The gene calls are TRBV7-9 and TRBJ2-2; D not certain. Germline CDR1 SEHNR, CDR2 FQNEAQ (reference sequence). This CDR3 has 14 amino acids. V was cut by 0 bases and J by 3 bases, with 5 bases left in between. In DNA form, the CDR3 reads TGTGCCAGCAGCTTAGCAGGGTACACCGGGGAGCTGTTTTTT. Protein sequence: CASSLAGYTGELFF.

On this clone itself: The germline gene is not matched at one end of the junction; a read error may be the cause. The chain uses TRBV27 and TRBJ2-3; D not certain. Germline V gene lookup returns CDR1 MNHEY and CDR2 SMNVEV (reference sequence). The length of the CDR3 is 12 residues. The CDR3 nucleotides read TGTGCCAGCGGCCCCGGGTCGCATACGCAGTACTTT. This gives the protein CASGPGSHTQYF.

About this clone itself: One end of the junction does not line up with germline, which may come from a read error. The V call is TRBV5-1, the J call TRBJ1-1, with D tentatively TRBD1 (6 bases). Germline values: CDR1 SGHRS, CDR2 YFSETQ. The CDR3 sequence is 13 residues long. CDR3 sequence (DNA): TGCGCCAGCAGCTTAGGGGGTAACAGTGAAGCTTTCTTT. Protein product: CASSLGGNSEAFF.

This clone appeared many times. This sequence joins TRBV7-9 and TRBJ2-5, with a tentative D call TRBD2 (6 bases). The CDR3 consists of 14 residues. V lost 5 bases, J lost 5 bases, and 15 bases lay in between. CDR1 is SEHNR and CDR2 is FQNEAQ in the germline V gene (reference sequence). CDR3 DNA: TGTGCCAGCAGCAATTCCGGGGGTAGGGAGACCCAGTACTTC. This gives the protein CASSNSGGRETQYF.